Here is one T cell receptor beta chain with its context. TCRdb's table, derived via immunoSEQ multiplex PCR, lists solely in-frame clones and lacks some. The sample consists of over 25,000 clones, roughly 85% of them appearing once. This CDR3 region has 18 residues. V lost 5 bases, J lost 3 bases, and 15 bases stayed unmatched. The germline V gene encodes CDR1 MDHEN and CDR2 SYDVKM. The data derive from a study of blood T cell repertoires in COVID-19. Across the whole study: Collection of acute and convalescent COVID-19 samples took place in the United States, Italy and Spain. The analysed material was cDNA or gDNA that came from T cells, B-cell-depleted T cells, or PBMCs.

The chain has TRBV28 and TRBJ2-7; 11 positions agree with TRBD2. The TCR comes from an older man with active COVID-19. The sample comprised peripheral blood. CDR3 bases: TGTGCCAGCAGTACAATCCGCGGGACTAGCGGAGCCTACTACGAGCAGTACTTC. Its protein is CASSTIRGTSGAYYEQYF.